This entry lists 24 T cell receptor beta chains sequenced from one sample in a study of T cell clonality in common variable immunodeficiency. These TCRs' antigens remain unknown. Study observations and caveats: Common variable immunodeficiency TCR beta sequences reportedly had fewer deletions and N-nucleotide insertions.

Some clones are missing from TCRdb's copy, which holds only in-frame ones; the method was immunoSEQ multiplex PCR. The sample includes about 7,300 clones, none of them occurring once. The source material was peripheral blood mononuclear cells. All receptors come from a human donor with common variable immunodeficiency.

This clone occurred many times. The sequence runs out 3 residues before the end of the CDR3; the remainder is reconstructed from the germline J gene. V and J are TRBV28 and TRBJ1-2, with 7 positions matching TRBD1. After removal of 2 bases from V and 5 bases from J, the junction contained 5 bases not matched to a gene. Germline loops: CDR1 MDHEN, CDR2 SYDVKM. This CDR3 region has 14 residues. The CDR3 spells CASSLGDRRYGYTF. The DNA read from the CDR3 is TGTGCCAGCAGTTTAGGGGACAGAAGATATGGC.

In this sample, this clone turned up many times. The DNA ends 3 residues before the CDR3 does, and the rest of the CDR3 is filled in from the germline J gene. This rearrangement joins TRBV6-4 to TRBJ2-7; TRBD2 agrees at 8 bases. Germline trimming cut 0 bases from V and 4 bases from J; bases unmatched to any gene: 8. Germline loops: CDR1 MRHNA, CDR2 SNTAGT. The CDR3 covers 16 residues. The sequenced CDR3 bases are TGTGCCAGCAGTGACTCAGCTAGGACTAGCCGATACGAG. This sequence encodes CASSDSARTSRYE. The entire CDR3 is CASSDSARTSRYEQYF.

This clone was counted at least ten times. The missing CDR3 end, 3 residues past where the read stops, is filled in from the germline J gene. The chain has TRBV19 and TRBJ2-5; TRBD2 matches at 13 bases. Germline CDR1 reads LNHDA; CDR2 reads SQIVND (reference sequence). This CDR3 contains 15 residues. Unmatched junction bases numbered 3, after V lost 4 bases and J lost 4 bases. The CDR3 reads CASSRGLAGRETQYF. CDR3 bases read: TGTGCCAGTAGTAGGGGACTAGCGGGGCGAGAGACC.

This clone was counted a few times. The covered CDR3 bases are TGTGCCAGCAGTTCGTCTAGCGGCCTCAACGAG. Encoded protein: CASSSSSGLNE. The entire CDR3 is CASSSSSGLNEQYF. This chain connects TRBV2 to TRBJ2-7; 7 bases line up with TRBD2. Read sequence stops 3 residues before the CDR3 end, and the germline J gene provides the missing end. The length of the CDR3 is 14 residues. Trimming at V came to 5 bases and at J to 5 bases, leaving 9 bases not matched to a gene. Germline V lookup: CDR1 SNHLY, CDR2 FYNNEI.

On this clone: The CDR3 end lies 3 residues beyond the end of the read and is filled in from the germline J gene. The chain combines TRBV19 with TRBJ2-3; 8 bases agree with TRBD1. CDR1 and CDR2 (germline): LNHDA, SQIVND (reference sequence). The CDR3 sequence is 15 residues long. The V segment lost 5 bases and the J segment 1 base; nucleotides outside the gene matches: 5. CDR3 DNA (partial): TGTGCCAGTAGTGCACAGGGGGTAGGCACAGATACG. This gives the protein CASSAQGVGTDT. The CDR3 as a whole reads CASSAQGVGTDTQYF.

Note on this clone: The read is 3 residues too short to cover the CDR3 end, so that end is filled in from the germline J gene. The gene calls are TRBV6-2 or TRBV6-3 and TRBJ2-7; the D gene is possibly TRBD1 (5 bases). The ends were cut back, 5 bases at V and 0 bases at J, with 20 bases in the middle. Per germline, CDR1 MNHEY and CDR2 SVGEGT. The CDR3 has 17 amino acids. CDR3 loop: CASSLALTDTSSYEQYF. CDR3 DNA (partial): TGTGCCAGCAGTCTCGCACTCACGGACACAAGCTCCTACGAG.

This clone has more than one count but fewer than ten. The CDR3 is cut off 3 residues early in the read; its end comes from the germline J gene. J is TRBJ2-1 and V is TRBV30; the match to TRBD2 covers 7 bases. CDR3 size: 11 residues. Unmatched junction bases numbered 1, after V lost 3 bases and J lost 8 bases. CDR1 GTSNPN and CDR2 SVGIG come from the germline V gene (reference sequence). The CDR3 DNA, read in part, is TGTGCCTGGAGCGCGGGGGATGAG. Protein sequence: CAWSAGDE. The complete CDR3 sequence is CAWSAGDEQFF.

This clone was detected many times. The read finishes 3 residues shy of the CDR3 end, and the germline J gene is used to complete it. The rearrangement joins TRBV19 to TRBJ2-1; D is unclear. The germline gives CDR1 LNHDA, CDR2 SQIVND (reference sequence). This CDR3 is built from 13 residues. The V gene lost 4 bases and the J gene lost 5 bases, with 9 bases spanning the gap. The CDR3 spells CASSTLLNNEQFF. Partial CDR3 DNA: TGTGCCAGTAGTACCCTCCTTAACAATGAG.

This clone came up a few times. Read coverage stops 3 residues before the CDR3 terminus; the germline J gene supplies the remainder. The chain joins TRBV18 to TRBJ2-7; 8 bases match TRBD1. The CDR3 length is 13 residues. Unmatched junction bases numbered 2, after V lost 2 bases and J lost 5 bases. Germline V gene data show CDR1 as KGHSH and CDR2 as LQKENI. The sequenced CDR3 bases are TGTGCCAGCTCACCAGACAGGGGTAACGAG. This gives the protein CASSPDRGNE. The full CDR3 is CASSPDRGNEQYF.

This clone appeared a few times. The CDR3 extends 3 residues past the end of the read, so its final part is completed from the germline J gene. The chain uses TRBV7-2 and TRBJ2-7; no clear D. The V end lost 1 base, the J end lost 5 bases, and 3 bases lay between the germline ends. Germline CDR1 reads SGHTA; CDR2 reads FQGNSA. The CDR3 runs to 11 residues. CDR3 DNA (partial): TGTGCCAGCAGCTTAGTCGACGAG. Translation: CASSLVDE. The whole CDR3 sequence is CASSLVDEQYF.

This clone has a handful of counts. The CDR3 extends 3 residues past the end of the read, so its final part is completed from the germline J gene. The chain has TRBV18 and TRBJ2-7, with 9 bases matching TRBD1. The CDR3 has 14 amino acids. The junction had 4 bases not matched to a gene; V was cut back by 3 bases and J by 4 bases. The V gene's germline CDR1 is KGHSH and CDR2 LQKENI. The chain's CDR3 is CASSPPGQGYEQYF. The CDR3 bases that were read are TGTGCCAGCTCACCGCCGGGACAGGGTTACGAG.

This clone turned up a few times. The CDR3 end falls 3 residues outside the read, so it is completed with the germline J gene. The chain recombines TRBV5-1 with TRBJ2-7; 11 nucleotides match TRBD1. The ends lost 1 base at V and 5 bases at J; junction bases unmatched: 5. Germline CDR1 SGHRS, CDR2 YFSETQ. The CDR3 totals 15 residues. The CDR3 is CASSLSRTGGDEQYF. The sequenced part of the CDR3 DNA is TGCGCCAGCAGCTTGAGCCGGACAGGGGGCGACGAG.

This clone was observed a few times. The read comes to an end 3 residues before the CDR3 does, leaving the germline J gene to fill in the end. This sequence joins TRBV18 and TRBJ1-4, with 10 positions matching TRBD1. V trimming: 3 bases; J trimming: 8 bases; junction bases outside the gene matches: 0. This CDR3 contains 13 residues. The germline gives CDR1 KGHSH, CDR2 LQKENI. The CDR3 is CASSPGQGEKLFF. The DNA read from the CDR3 is TGTGCCAGCTCACCGGGACAGGGGGAAAAA. The whole variable domain, remainder taken from reference TRBV18 and TRBJ1-4, is NAGVMQNPRHLVRRRGQEARLRCSPMKGHSHVYWYRQLPEEGLKFMVYLQKENIIDESGMPKERFSAEFPKEGPSILRIQQVVRGDSAAYFCASSPGQGEKLFFGSGTQLSVL.

Points on this clone: The read halts 3 residues ahead of the CDR3 end, with the missing end drawn from the germline J gene. The V and J genes are TRBV7-6 and TRBJ2-5; TRBD1 aligns across 7 bases. This CDR3 is 14 amino acids long. CDR1 SGHVS and CDR2 FNYEAQ come from the germline V gene. V lost 1 base, J lost 2 bases, and 1 base stayed unmatched. The part of the CDR3 DNA that was read is TGTGCCAGCAGCTTAGTGGGACAGCAAGAGACC. This codes for CASSLVGQQET. The entire CDR3 is CASSLVGQQETQYF.

Regarding this clone: The CDR3 extends 3 residues past the end of the read, so its final part is completed from the germline J gene. V and J are TRBV19 and TRBJ1-1; D may be TRBD1 (5 bases). The CDR3 totals 16 residues. Germline values: CDR1 LNHDA, CDR2 SQIVND (reference sequence). Trimming shortened V by 7 bases and J by 0 bases, and 18 bases separated the two germline ends. CDR3 bases read: TGTGCCAGTATCAAAAACACTGGGGCTATGAACACTGAA. Residues: CASIKNTGAMNTE. The complete CDR3 protein is CASIKNTGAMNTEAFF.

This clone was observed at least ten times. Read sequence stops 3 residues before the CDR3 end, and the germline J gene provides the missing end. The V call is TRBV11-2, the J call TRBJ2-5, with D perhaps TRBD2 (6 bases). Germline values: CDR1 SGHAT, CDR2 FQNNGV. V was clipped by 1 base and J by 0 bases, with 6 bases between them. This CDR3 has 14 amino acids. This CDR3 reads CASSLAGDQETQYF. CDR3 bases read: TGTGCCAGCAGCTTAGCGGGGGACCAAGAGACC.

This clone appeared many times. The read ends 3 residues before the CDR3 terminus; that terminus is restored from the germline J gene. The chain combines TRBV2 with TRBJ2-1; D not certain. Germline assignment: CDR1 SNHLY and CDR2 FYNNEI. The V end was cut by 4 bases, the J end by 8 bases, with 9 bases between. The CDR3 is 12 amino acids. CDR3 amino acids: CASSGWSDEQFF. Partial CDR3 DNA: TGTGCCAGCAGTGGATGGTCGGATGAG.

By frequency in the sample, this clone is medium-sized. CDR3 region: CASSLTESETQYF. CDR3 DNA, as far as it was read: TGTGCCAGCAGCCTGACAGAATCAGAGACC. The chain joins TRBV5-4 to TRBJ2-5; D is perhaps TRBD1 (5 bases). The read comes to an end 3 residues before the CDR3 does, leaving the germline J gene to fill in the end. The length of the CDR3 is 13 residues. The germline gives CDR1 SGHNT, CDR2 YYREEE (reference sequence). Trimming cost V 4 bases and J 4 bases, with 11 bases left between them.

Notes on this clone: The read ends 3 residues shy of where the CDR3 ends; the end is completed using the germline J gene. This rearrangement joins TRBV7-3 to TRBJ2-3; the match to TRBD2 covers 7 bases. Per the germline V gene, CDR1 is SGHTA and CDR2 is FQGTGA. The V and J ends lost 1 base and 3 bases, in that order; junction bases with no gene match: 4. The CDR3 consists of 15 residues. The CDR3 bases that were read are TGTGCCAGCAGCTTAAATGCGGGAGAAACAGATACG. Its protein is CASSLNAGETDT. From start to end, the CDR3 is CASSLNAGETDTQYF. Variable domain in full (rest from reference TRBV7-3 and TRBJ2-3): GAGVSQTPSNKVTEKGKYVELRCDPISGHTALYWYRQSLGQGPEFLIYFQGTGAADDSGLPNDRFFAVRPEGSVSTLKIQRTERGDSAVYLCASSLNAGETDTQYFGPGTRLTVL.

As concerns this clone: The observed sequence ends 3 residues before the CDR3 terminus, with the missing tail filled in from the germline J gene. This chain links TRBV19 with TRBJ2-2, with 10 bases aligning to TRBD2. CDR1 and CDR2 from the germline V gene are LNHDA and SQIVND (reference sequence). The CDR3 runs 15 residues. J lost 6 bases, V lost 7 bases, and 8 bases had no gene match. The sequenced part of the CDR3 DNA is TGTGCCAGTACCCCTCTAGCGGGAGCATCCGGGGAG. Its protein product is CASTPLAGASGE. The full CDR3 is CASTPLAGASGELFF.

Many counts were recorded for this clone. The read is 3 residues too short to cover the CDR3 end, so that end is filled in from the germline J gene. This chain links TRBV19 with TRBJ2-1, with 7 bases identical to TRBD2. Per the germline V gene, CDR1 is LNHDA and CDR2 is SQIVND (reference sequence). CDR3 length equals 15 residues. Unmatched junction bases numbered 13, after V lost 5 bases and J lost 9 bases. CDR3 DNA (partial): TGTGCCAGTAGTCCTAAAGCGGGGACTTCGATTGAG. Its translation is CASSPKAGTSIE. In full, the CDR3 is CASSPKAGTSIEQFF.

A few counts support this clone. The read is 3 residues too short to cover the CDR3 end, so that end is filled in from the germline J gene. This chain connects TRBV11-3 to TRBJ2-7; D possibly corresponds to TRBD2 (6 bases). The CDR3 runs 14 residues. V was clipped by 5 bases and J by 5 bases, with 16 bases between them. Germline CDR1 reads SGHNT; CDR2 reads YENEEA. The CDR3 reads CASSRGSSCDEQYF. The part of the CDR3 DNA that was read is TGTGCCAGCAGCCGGGGGTCCTCCTGCGACGAG.

This clone was seen a few times. With the read ending 3 residues before the CDR3 end, the germline J gene is used to fill in that end. This chain uses TRBV19 with TRBJ2-7, with 12 bases lining up with TRBD2. The germline V gene has CDR1 LNHDA and CDR2 SQIVND (reference sequence). V lost 5 bases to trimming and J lost 3 bases; unmatched junction nucleotides: 2. The CDR3 sequence is 14 residues long. The CDR3 sequence: CASSLAGGDYEQYF. The sequenced CDR3 bases are TGTGCCAGTAGTCTAGCGGGAGGGGACTACGAG.

This clone showed up many times. The CDR3 is cut off 3 residues early in the read; its end comes from the germline J gene. The chain links TRBV19 to TRBJ1-2; 9 bases match TRBD1. The junction had 6 bases not matched to a gene; V was cut back by 1 base and J by 6 bases. Germline CDR1 is LNHDA and CDR2 is SQIVND (reference sequence). This CDR3 has 15 amino acids. CDR3 region: CASSIGLGQGNGYTF. The part of the CDR3 DNA that was read is TGTGCCAGTAGTATAGGCCTGGGACAGGGAAATGGC.